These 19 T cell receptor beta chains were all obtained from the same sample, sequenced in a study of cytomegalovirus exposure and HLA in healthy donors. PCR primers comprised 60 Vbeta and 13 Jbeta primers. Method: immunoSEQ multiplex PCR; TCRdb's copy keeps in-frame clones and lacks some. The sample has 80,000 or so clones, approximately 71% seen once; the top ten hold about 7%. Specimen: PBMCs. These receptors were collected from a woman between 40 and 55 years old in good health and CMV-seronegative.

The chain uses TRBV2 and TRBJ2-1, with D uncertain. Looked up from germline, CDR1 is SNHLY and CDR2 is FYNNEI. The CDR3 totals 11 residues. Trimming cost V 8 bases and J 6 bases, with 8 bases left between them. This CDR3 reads CASLLANEQFF. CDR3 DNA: TGTGCCAGCTTATTAGCCAATGAGCAGTTCTTC.

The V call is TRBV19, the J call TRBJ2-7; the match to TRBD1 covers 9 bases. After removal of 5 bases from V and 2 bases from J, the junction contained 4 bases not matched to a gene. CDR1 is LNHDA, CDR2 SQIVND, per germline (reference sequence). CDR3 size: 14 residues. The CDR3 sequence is CASSSGQGPYEQYF. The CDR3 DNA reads TGTGCCAGTAGTTCAGGACAGGGGCCCTACGAGCAGTACTTC.

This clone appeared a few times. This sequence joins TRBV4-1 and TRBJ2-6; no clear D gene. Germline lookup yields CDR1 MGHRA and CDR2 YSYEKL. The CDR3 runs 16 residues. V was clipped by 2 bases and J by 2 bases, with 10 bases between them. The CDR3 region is CASSQTQQAGANVLTF. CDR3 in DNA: TGCGCCAGCAGCCAAACCCAGCAGGCTGGGGCCAACGTCCTGACTTTC.

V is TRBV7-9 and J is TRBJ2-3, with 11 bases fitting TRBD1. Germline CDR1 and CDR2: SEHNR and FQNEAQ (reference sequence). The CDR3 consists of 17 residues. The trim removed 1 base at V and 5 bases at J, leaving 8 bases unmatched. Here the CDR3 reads CASSLVLGQGAGDTQYF. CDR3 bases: TGTGCCAGCAGCTTAGTTCTTGGACAGGGGGCTGGAGATACGCAGTATTTT.

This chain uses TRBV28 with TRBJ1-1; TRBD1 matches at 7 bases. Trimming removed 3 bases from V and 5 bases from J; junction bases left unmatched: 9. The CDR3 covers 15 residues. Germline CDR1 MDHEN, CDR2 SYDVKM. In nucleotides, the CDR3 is TGTGCCAGCAGTTTGATGAACAGGGGAGGAACTGAAGCTTTCTTT. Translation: CASSLMNRGGTEAFF.

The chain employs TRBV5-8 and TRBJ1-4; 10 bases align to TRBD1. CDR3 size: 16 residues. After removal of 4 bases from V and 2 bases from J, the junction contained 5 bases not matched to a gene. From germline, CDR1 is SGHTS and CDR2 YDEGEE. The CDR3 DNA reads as TGTGCCAGCAGCGGGGGACAGGGGCGGACTAATGAAAAACTGTTTTTT. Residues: CASSGGQGRTNEKLFF.

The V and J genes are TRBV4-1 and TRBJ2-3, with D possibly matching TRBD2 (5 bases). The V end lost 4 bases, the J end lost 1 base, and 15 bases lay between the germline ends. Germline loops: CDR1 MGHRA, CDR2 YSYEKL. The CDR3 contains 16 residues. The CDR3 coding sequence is TGCGCCAGCAGCCTTTCGGTAGCGAGTGGCACAGATACGCAGTATTTT. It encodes CASSLSVASGTDTQYF.

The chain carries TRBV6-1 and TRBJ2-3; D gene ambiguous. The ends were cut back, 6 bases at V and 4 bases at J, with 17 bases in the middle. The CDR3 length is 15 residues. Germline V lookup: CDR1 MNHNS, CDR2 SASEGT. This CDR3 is CASRAGEVFPDTQYF. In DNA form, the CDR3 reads TGTGCCAGCAGAGCCGGAGAGGTATTTCCAGATACGCAGTATTTT.

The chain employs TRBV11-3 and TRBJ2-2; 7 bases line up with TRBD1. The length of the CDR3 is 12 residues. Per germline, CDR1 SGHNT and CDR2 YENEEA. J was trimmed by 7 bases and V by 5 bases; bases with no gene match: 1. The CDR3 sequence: CASSDRDGELFF. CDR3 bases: TGTGCCAGCAGCGACAGGGACGGGGAGCTGTTTTTT.

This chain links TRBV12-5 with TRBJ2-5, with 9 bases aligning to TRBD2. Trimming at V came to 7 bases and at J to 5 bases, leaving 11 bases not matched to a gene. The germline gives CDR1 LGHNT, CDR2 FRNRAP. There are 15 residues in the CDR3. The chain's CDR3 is CASALGIAGDETQYF. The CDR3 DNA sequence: TGTGCTAGTGCCCTAGGGATAGCGGGAGATGAGACCCAGTACTTC. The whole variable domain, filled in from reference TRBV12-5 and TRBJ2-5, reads DARVTQTPRHKVTEMGQEVTMRCQPILGHNTVFWYRQTMMQGLELLAYFRNRAPLDDSGMPKDRFSAEMPDATLATLKIQPSEPRDSAVYFCASALGIAGDETQYFGPGTRLLVL.

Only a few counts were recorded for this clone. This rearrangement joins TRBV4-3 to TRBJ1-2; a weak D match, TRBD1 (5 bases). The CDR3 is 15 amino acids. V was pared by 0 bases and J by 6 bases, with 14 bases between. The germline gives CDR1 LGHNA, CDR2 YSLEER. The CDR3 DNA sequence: TGCGCCAGCAGCCAAGATTTACCCAGGGCGGATGGCTACACCTTC. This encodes CASSQDLPRADGYTF.

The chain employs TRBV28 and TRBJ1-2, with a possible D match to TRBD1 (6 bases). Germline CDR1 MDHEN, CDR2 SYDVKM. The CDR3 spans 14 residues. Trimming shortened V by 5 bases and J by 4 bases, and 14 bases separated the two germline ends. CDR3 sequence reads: CASSTRQETYGYTF. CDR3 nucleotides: TGTGCCAGCAGTACCCGACAGGAGACCTATGGCTACACCTTC.

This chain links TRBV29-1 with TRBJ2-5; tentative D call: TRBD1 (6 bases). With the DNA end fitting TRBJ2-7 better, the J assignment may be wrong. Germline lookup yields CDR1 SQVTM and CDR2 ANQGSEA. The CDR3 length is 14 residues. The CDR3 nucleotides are TGCAGCGTTGAAGACCAGGCAGGGGAGTCCGAGCAGTACTTC. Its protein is CSVEDQAGESEQYF.

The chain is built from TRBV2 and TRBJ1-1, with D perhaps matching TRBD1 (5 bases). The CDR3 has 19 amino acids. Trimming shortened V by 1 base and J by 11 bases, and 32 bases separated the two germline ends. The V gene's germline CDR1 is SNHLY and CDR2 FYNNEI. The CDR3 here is CASSEEGLTTVIRWIGAFF. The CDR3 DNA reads TGTGCCAGCAGTGAAGAGGGACTTACCACAGTGATAAGGTGGATCGGGGCTTTCTTT.

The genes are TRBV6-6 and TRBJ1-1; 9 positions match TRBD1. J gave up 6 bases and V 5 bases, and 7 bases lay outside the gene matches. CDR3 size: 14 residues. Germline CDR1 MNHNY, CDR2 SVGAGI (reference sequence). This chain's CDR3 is CASSTQGASAEAFF. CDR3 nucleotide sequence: TGTGCCAGCAGTACACAGGGGGCCAGCGCTGAAGCTTTCTTT.

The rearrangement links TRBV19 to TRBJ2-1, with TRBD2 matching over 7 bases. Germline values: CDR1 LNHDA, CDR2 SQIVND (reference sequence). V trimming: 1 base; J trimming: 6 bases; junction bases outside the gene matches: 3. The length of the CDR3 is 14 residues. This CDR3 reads CASSIGGRSNEQFF. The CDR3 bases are TGTGCCAGTAGTATAGGCGGGAGAAGCAATGAGCAGTTCTTC.

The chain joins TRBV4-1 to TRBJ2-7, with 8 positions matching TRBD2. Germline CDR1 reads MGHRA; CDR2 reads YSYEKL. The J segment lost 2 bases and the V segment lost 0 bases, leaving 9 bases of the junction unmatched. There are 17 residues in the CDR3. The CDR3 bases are TGCGCCAGCAGCCAAGACCACCTTAGCGGGGTAACCTACGAGCAGTACTTC. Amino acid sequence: CASSQDHLSGVTYEQYF.

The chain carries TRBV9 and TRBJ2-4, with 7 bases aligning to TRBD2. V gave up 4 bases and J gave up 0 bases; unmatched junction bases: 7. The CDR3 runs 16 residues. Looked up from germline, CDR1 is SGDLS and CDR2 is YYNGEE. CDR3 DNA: TGTGCCAGCAGCCCGACCCTAGCGGCAGCCAAAAACATTCAGTACTTC. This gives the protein CASSPTLAAAKNIQYF.

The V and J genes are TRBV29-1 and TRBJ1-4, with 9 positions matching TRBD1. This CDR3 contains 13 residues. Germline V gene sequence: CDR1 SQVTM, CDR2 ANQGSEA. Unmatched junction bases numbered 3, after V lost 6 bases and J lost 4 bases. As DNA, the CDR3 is TGCAGCGTCACAGGGGGCTTTAATGAAAAACTGTTTTTT. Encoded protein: CSVTGGFNEKLFF.